Described below is a single TCR beta chain sequence and its context. The antigen is not known. These data come from a study of T cell responses to AZD1222 COVID-19 vaccine. Study results and caveats: Repertoire sampling occurred only after the peak T cell response. Among spike-specific TCRs, nearly half reportedly target unmutated variant regions.

Generated by immunoSEQ multiplex PCR, the TCRdb table keeps only in-frame clones and is missing some. Found here are 95,000 to 150,000 clones, around 87% of them singletons; the top ten hold about 10%. The CDR3 has 15 amino acids. CDR1 is SGHTA, CDR2 FQGNSA, per germline. Trimming took off 6 bases at V and 1 base at J, with 13 bases between the two ends. The V and J genes are TRBV7-2 and TRBJ1-5, with no clear D. Sequenced here: peripheral blood, sampled on day 0 of AZD1222 vaccination. This receptor was identified in an adult in good health. The CDR3 protein is CASSSDGRSNQPQHF. The CDR3 DNA reads as TGTGCCAGCAGTTCGGACGGGAGGAGCAATCAGCCCCAGCATTTT.